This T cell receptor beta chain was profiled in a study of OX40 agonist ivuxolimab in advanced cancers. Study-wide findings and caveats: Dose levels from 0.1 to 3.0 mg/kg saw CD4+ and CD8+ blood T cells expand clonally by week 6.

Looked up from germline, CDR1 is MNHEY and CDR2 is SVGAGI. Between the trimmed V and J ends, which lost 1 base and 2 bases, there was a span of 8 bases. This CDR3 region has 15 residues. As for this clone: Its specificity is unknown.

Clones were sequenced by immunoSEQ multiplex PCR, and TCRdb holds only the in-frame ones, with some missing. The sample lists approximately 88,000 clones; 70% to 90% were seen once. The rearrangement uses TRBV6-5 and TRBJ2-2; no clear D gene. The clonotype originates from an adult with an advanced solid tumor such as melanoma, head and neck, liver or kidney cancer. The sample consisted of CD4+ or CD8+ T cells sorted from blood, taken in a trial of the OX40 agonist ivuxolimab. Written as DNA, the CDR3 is TGTGCCAGCAGTTACTTATACAGTAACACCGGGGAGCTGTTTTTT. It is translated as CASSYLYSNTGELFF.